The present T cell receptor beta chain was sequenced within a study of T cell repertoires in cytomegalovirus infection. Many counts were recorded for this clonotype. Its target is unknown. V lost 5 bases and J 10 bases, leaving 21 bases between the germline ends. The CDR3 sequence is 15 residues long. Germline V gene sequence: CDR1 SGHTA, CDR2 FQGNSA. MiXCR, run by TCRdb on the reads, gives a single entry per CDR3 protein. The data show about 350,000 distinct CDR3 sequences, about 34% seen once. The sequence was collected from a human donor in good health (CMV status not recorded). Some clones in this sample may be carry-over from other donors' samples. The J gene is TRBJ2-1, the V gene TRBV7-2; D tentatively fits TRBD1 or TRBD2 (6 bases each). Sequencing used cultured PBMCs, obtained from culture after CMV antigen stimulation. The CDR3 region is CASSTNLGGGGEQFF. In DNA form, the CDR3 reads TGTGCCAGCAGCACCAACCTGGGGGGCGGCGGAGAGCAGTTCTTC.